Here is one TCR beta chain with its context. This entry comes from a study of blood T cell repertoires in COVID-19. The CDR3 runs to 14 residues. Germline V CDR1 and CDR2: LNHDA, SQIVND (reference sequence). V dropped 6 bases and J dropped 4 bases, with 15 bases sitting between them. This table comes from immunoSEQ multiplex PCR, and its TCRdb copy is limited to in-frame clones, with some not included. The top ten hold around 4.1% of the sample, which has about 73,000 clones, 65% to 85% seen once. The specimen sequenced was peripheral blood. The chain employs TRBV19 and TRBJ1-2; possibly TRBD1 for D (5 bases). This sequence originates from a woman aged 60-70 years with acute or convalescent COVID-19. CDR3 sequence: CASRLLDNFYGYTF. The CDR3 region has the DNA TGTGCCAGTAGGCTCCTGGACAACTTCTATGGCTACACCTTC.